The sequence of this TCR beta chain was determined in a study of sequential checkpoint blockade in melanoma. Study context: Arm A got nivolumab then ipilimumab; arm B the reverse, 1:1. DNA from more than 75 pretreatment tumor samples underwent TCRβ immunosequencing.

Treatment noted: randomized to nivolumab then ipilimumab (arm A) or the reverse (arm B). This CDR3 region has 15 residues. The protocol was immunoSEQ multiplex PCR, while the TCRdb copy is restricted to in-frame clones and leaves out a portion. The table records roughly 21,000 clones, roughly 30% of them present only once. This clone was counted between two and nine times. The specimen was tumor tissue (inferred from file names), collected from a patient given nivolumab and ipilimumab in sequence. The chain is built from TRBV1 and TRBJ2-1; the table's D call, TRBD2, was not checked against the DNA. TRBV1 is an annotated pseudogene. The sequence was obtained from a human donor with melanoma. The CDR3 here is CASSQGSFEYNEQFF. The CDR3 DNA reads TGCGCCAGCAGCCAAGGGTCCTTCGAGTACAATGAGCAGTTCTTC.